Listed below are T cell receptor beta chains from one sample, sequenced in a study of PD-1 blockade in classical Hodgkin lymphoma. Clones were read by immunoSEQ multiplex PCR, and TCRdb kept only the in-frame ones, dropping some. Seen here are tens of thousands of clones, approximately 91% observed once, and the top ten hold over 4%. The source material was peripheral blood mononuclear cells (PBMCs). The source of these receptors is a human donor with classical Hodgkin lymphoma. The CDR3 runs from the conserved cysteine through the conserved F or W. The order of the fields is CDR3 DNA, CDR3 protein, D gene, J gene, clone size, V gene. D genes are given only for firm matches. Some rows mark clone size as missing; the rest say once, few, many or name a class of expanded clone.

cdr3_nt: TGTGCCAGCAGGAGGGGGACAGGACCCACTAATGAAAAACTGTTTTTT
cdr3_aa: CASRRGTGPTNEKLFF
d_call: TRBD1
j_call: TRBJ1-4
clone_size: NA
v_call: TRBV2

cdr3_nt: TGTGCCAGCAGTGAAAGCCAGGGGGCGGGCTATGGCTACACCTTC
cdr3_aa: CASSESQGAGYGYTF
d_call: TRBD1
j_call: TRBJ1-2
clone_size: NA
v_call: TRBV2

cdr3_nt: TGTGCCAGCAGCTTAGGACTAGCGGGAGTCGGGGAGCTGTTTTTT
cdr3_aa: CASSLGLAGVGELFF
d_call: TRBD2
j_call: TRBJ2-2
clone_size: NA
v_call: TRBV7-2

cdr3_nt: TGTGCCAGCAGCCTAACAGGGGGCAACACTGAAGCTTTCTTT
cdr3_aa: CASSLTGGNTEAFF
d_call: TRBD1
j_call: TRBJ1-1
clone_size: NA
v_call: TRBV11-3

cdr3_nt: TGTGCCAGCAGTTCCACCCCGGCTAGTTCCGGGGAGCTGTTTTTT
cdr3_aa: CASSSTPASSGELFF
d_call: NA
j_call: TRBJ2-2
clone_size: NA
v_call: TRBV27

cdr3_nt: TGTGCCAGCAGACCGACCGGCACCCACACTGAAGCTTTCTTT
cdr3_aa: CASRPTGTHTEAFF
d_call: NA
j_call: TRBJ1-1
clone_size: NA
v_call: TRBV7-9

cdr3_nt: TGTGCCAGCAGTAAGACAGGGGTCTCCACCGGGGAGCTGTTTTTT
cdr3_aa: CASSKTGVSTGELFF
d_call: TRBD1
j_call: TRBJ2-2
clone_size: NA
v_call: TRBV25-1

cdr3_nt: TGTGCCAGCAGTCCAGGGAATCACGAGACCCAGTACTTC
cdr3_aa: CASSPGNHETQYF
d_call: NA
j_call: TRBJ2-5
clone_size: NA
v_call: TRBV25-1

cdr3_nt: TGTGCCAGCAGCTTCGAGGAGAACTATGGCTACACCTTC
cdr3_aa: CASSFEENYGYTF
d_call: NA
j_call: TRBJ1-2
clone_size: NA
v_call: TRBV5-6

cdr3_nt: TGTGCCAGCAGCGCCCGACACAACACCGGGGAGCTGTTTTTT
cdr3_aa: CASSARHNTGELFF
d_call: NA
j_call: TRBJ2-2
clone_size: NA
v_call: TRBV9

cdr3_nt: TGCGCCAGCAGCTTGGCCGGAGGTGGCCGGGGGGAGACCCAGTACTTC
cdr3_aa: CASSLAGGGRGETQYF
d_call: NA
j_call: TRBJ2-5
clone_size: NA
v_call: TRBV5-1

cdr3_nt: TGTGCCAGCAGGCCTGGACAGGCTAGCAATCAGCCCCAGCATTTT
cdr3_aa: CASRPGQASNQPQHF
d_call: TRBD1
j_call: TRBJ1-5
clone_size: NA
v_call: TRBV6-1

cdr3_nt: TGTGCCAGCTCACCGGACGATGAAAAACTGTTTTTT
cdr3_aa: CASSPDDEKLFF
d_call: NA
j_call: TRBJ1-4
clone_size: NA
v_call: TRBV18

cdr3_nt: TGTGCCAGCAGCCCTCGTCTTGAGGCCCCTGGAAACACCATATATTTT
cdr3_aa: CASSPRLEAPGNTIYF
d_call: NA
j_call: TRBJ1-3
clone_size: NA
v_call: TRBV5-4

cdr3_nt: TGTGCCAGCAGCTTAGCGCGACTAGCTACCTACGAGCAGTACTTC
cdr3_aa: CASSLARLATYEQYF
d_call: TRBD2
j_call: TRBJ2-7
clone_size: NA
v_call: TRBV11-2

cdr3_nt: TGTGCCAGCAGCTTGAGGGGACTAGCGGGAGGGCTCTTATCCTACGAGCAGTACTTC
cdr3_aa: CASSLRGLAGGLLSYEQYF
d_call: TRBD2
j_call: TRBJ2-7
clone_size: NA
v_call: TRBV11-2

cdr3_nt: TGTGCCAGCAGTGCGACAGGGTACGAAGAGACCCAGTACTTC
cdr3_aa: CASSATGYEETQYF
d_call: TRBD1
j_call: TRBJ2-5
clone_size: once
v_call: TRBV6-1

cdr3_nt: TGCGCCAGCAGCTTGAGGTCTGACACTGAAGCTTTCTTT
cdr3_aa: CASSLRSDTEAFF
d_call: NA
j_call: TRBJ1-1
clone_size: NA
v_call: TRBV5-1

cdr3_nt: TGCAGCGTTGAACCCGCCGACCAAGAGACCCAGTACTTC
cdr3_aa: CSVEPADQETQYF
d_call: NA
j_call: TRBJ2-5
clone_size: NA
v_call: TRBV29-1

cdr3_nt: TGTGCCAGCAGCGAACCCATCGGGCGGGGTGGGAACACCGGGGAGCTGTTTTTT
cdr3_aa: CASSEPIGRGGNTGELFF
d_call: NA
j_call: TRBJ2-2
clone_size: NA
v_call: TRBV9

cdr3_nt: TGCAGCGCTCTAGGGACAGGGGATAAGACTGAAGCTTTCTTT
cdr3_aa: CSALGTGDKTEAFF
d_call: TRBD1
j_call: TRBJ1-1
clone_size: NA
v_call: TRBV29-1

cdr3_nt: TGTGCCAGCTCGGGGGAGGGGAACACTGAAGCTTTCTTT
cdr3_aa: CASSGEGNTEAFF
d_call: NA
j_call: TRBJ1-1
clone_size: NA
v_call: TRBV18

cdr3_nt: TGTGCCAGCAGCCCCGTAGCGGTTCTTTACTACGAGCAGTACTTC
cdr3_aa: CASSPVAVLYYEQYF
d_call: NA
j_call: TRBJ2-7
clone_size: once
v_call: TRBV7-2

cdr3_nt: TGTGCCAGCAGTTTTCGAGGGACCAACTATGGCTACACCTTC
cdr3_aa: CASSFRGTNYGYTF
d_call: NA
j_call: TRBJ1-2
clone_size: NA
v_call: TRBV28

cdr3_nt: TGTGCCAGCAGCTTAGTAGGGACAGGGATGGGAAAACTGTTTTTT
cdr3_aa: CASSLVGTGMGKLFF
d_call: TRBD1
j_call: TRBJ1-4
clone_size: NA
v_call: TRBV7-6

cdr3_nt: TGTGCCAGCATGGGGCCTGCCGCCGATGAGCAGTTCTTC
cdr3_aa: CASMGPAADEQFF
d_call: NA
j_call: TRBJ2-1
clone_size: NA
v_call: TRBV4-2

cdr3_nt: TGTGCCATCAGTGAGTCGAGCAGGGGAAGTTCCCACGAGCAGTACTTC
cdr3_aa: CAISESSRGSSHEQYF
d_call: NA
j_call: TRBJ2-7
clone_size: NA
v_call: TRBV10-3

cdr3_nt: TGTGCCAGCATCGCTGGACAGGGGGGCGAGCAGTTCTTC
cdr3_aa: CASIAGQGGEQFF
d_call: TRBD1
j_call: TRBJ2-1
clone_size: NA
v_call: TRBV6-1

cdr3_nt: TGTGCCACCAGCCCTATCGGGACAGGGAGGATGGGCTACACCTTC
cdr3_aa: CATSPIGTGRMGYTF
d_call: TRBD1
j_call: TRBJ1-2
clone_size: NA
v_call: TRBV15

cdr3_nt: TGCGCCAGCAGCTTGCCCTTGAAAGGGGCTACAGATACGCAGTATTTT
cdr3_aa: CASSLPLKGATDTQYF
d_call: NA
j_call: TRBJ2-3
clone_size: NA
v_call: TRBV5-1

cdr3_nt: TGTGCCAGCACTATAGCGGGAGGACCCGACAATGAGCAGTTCTTC
cdr3_aa: CASTIAGGPDNEQFF
d_call: TRBD2
j_call: TRBJ2-1
clone_size: NA
v_call: TRBV2

cdr3_nt: TGCGCCAGCAGAGGGACAGGGGAGACTGAAGCTTTCTTT
cdr3_aa: CASRGTGETEAFF
d_call: TRBD1
j_call: TRBJ1-1
clone_size: NA
v_call: TRBV5-1

cdr3_nt: TGTGCCAGCAGCGGCAGGGGAGGCGGCTACACCTTC
cdr3_aa: CASSGRGGGYTF
d_call: NA
j_call: TRBJ1-2
clone_size: NA
v_call: TRBV6-1

cdr3_nt: TGTGCCAGTAAAGGGCTCGCGGCGAACACCGGGGAGCTGTTTTTT
cdr3_aa: CASKGLAANTGELFF
d_call: NA
j_call: TRBJ2-2
clone_size: NA
v_call: TRBV19

cdr3_nt: TGTGCCAGCAGCTCGGACGGCGGCGTCCCTCAGCAGTACTTC
cdr3_aa: CASSSDGGVPQQYF
d_call: NA
j_call: TRBJ2-7
clone_size: NA
v_call: TRBV7-9

cdr3_nt: TGTGCCAGTAGTGGGCAGAATCAGCCCCAGCATTTT
cdr3_aa: CASSGQNQPQHF
d_call: NA
j_call: TRBJ1-5
clone_size: NA
v_call: TRBV19

cdr3_nt: TGCGCCAGCAGCCAGGAGGCCGTGAACACTGAAGCTTTCTTT
cdr3_aa: CASSQEAVNTEAFF
d_call: NA
j_call: TRBJ1-1
clone_size: NA
v_call: TRBV4-1

cdr3_nt: TGTGCCAGCAGCTTAGCAGGGGACAGGGGGCATTTTGGCTACACCTTC
cdr3_aa: CASSLAGDRGHFGYTF
d_call: TRBD1
j_call: TRBJ1-2
clone_size: NA
v_call: TRBV7-9

cdr3_nt: TGTGCCAGCAGCTTAAGGGGCAATGAGCAGTTCTTC
cdr3_aa: CASSLRGNEQFF
d_call: NA
j_call: TRBJ2-1
clone_size: NA
v_call: TRBV7-9

cdr3_nt: TGTGCCAGCAGTGAAGTTACTAGCGGCTCCTACGAGCAGTACTTC
cdr3_aa: CASSEVTSGSYEQYF
d_call: TRBD2
j_call: TRBJ2-7
clone_size: few
v_call: TRBV6-1

cdr3_nt: TGTGCCAGCAGCCCGGGACTAGTTACCTACAATGAGCAGTTCTTC
cdr3_aa: CASSPGLVTYNEQFF
d_call: TRBD2
j_call: TRBJ2-1
clone_size: NA
v_call: TRBV7-3

cdr3_nt: TGTGCCAGTAGTATCGGTGAAAAACTGTTTTTT
cdr3_aa: CASSIGEKLFF
d_call: NA
j_call: TRBJ1-4
clone_size: once
v_call: TRBV19

cdr3_nt: TGTGCCAGCAGTTTATGGACACGAACTAACTATGGCTACACCTTC
cdr3_aa: CASSLWTRTNYGYTF
d_call: NA
j_call: TRBJ1-2
clone_size: NA
v_call: TRBV6-1

cdr3_nt: TGTGCCAGCAGCGTAGAAATAAGGGCCCGCTCTGGGGCCAACGTCCTGACTTTC
cdr3_aa: CASSVEIRARSGANVLTF
d_call: NA
j_call: TRBJ2-6
clone_size: NA
v_call: TRBV9

cdr3_nt: TGTGCCAGCAGCGTAGGGCCGGACACGATGCGAGGCTACACCTTC
cdr3_aa: CASSVGPDTMRGYTF
d_call: NA
j_call: TRBJ1-2
clone_size: once
v_call: TRBV9